This is a list of T cell receptor beta chains from one sample in a study of technical replicates of blood from a few donors. Assay used: immunoSEQ multiplex PCR; TCRdb lists only in-frame clones, some missing. The table has approximately 80,000 clones, over 75% seen once. The specimen was T cells isolated from PBMCs. Receptor source: a human donor in good health. CDR3s include the opening cysteine and the closing phenylalanine or tryptophan. D genes are given only for firm matches. The listing skips clone size in some rows; elsewhere it reads once, few, many or a size class.

clone size,V gene,D gene,J gene,CDR3 DNA,CDR3 protein
-,TRBV19,TRBD1,TRBJ2-7,TGTGCCAGTGGGGACAGGGTACGGTCCTACGAGCAGTACTTC,CASGDRVRSYEQYF
-,TRBV6-5,TRBD1,TRBJ2-7,TGTGCCAGCAGCCCGGACAGGGACTACGAGCAGTACTTC,CASSPDRDYEQYF
-,TRBV28,TRBD2,TRBJ2-7,TGTGCCAGCAGTTTAAGACGTCTAGCGGGCTCCTCCTACGAGCAGTACTTC,CASSLRRLAGSSYEQYF
-,TRBV27,-,TRBJ2-1,TGTGCCAGCAGTTCCCGGGGGTCCTACAATGAGCAGTTCTTC,CASSSRGSYNEQFF
-,TRBV10-2,-,TRBJ2-1,TGCGCCAGCAGGGACTACGGTGACAATGAGCAGTTCTTC,CASRDYGDNEQFF
-,TRBV6-1,TRBD1,TRBJ1-2,TGTGCCAGCAGTGCCACCGGGACAGTTTTTTATGGCTACACCTTC,CASSATGTVFYGYTF
-,TRBV2,TRBD1,TRBJ1-4,TGTGCCAGCACCCCACTAGGACAGGGGGCAAGTGAAAAACTGTTTTTT,CASTPLGQGASEKLFF
-,TRBV9,-,TRBJ1-2,TGTGCCAGCAGCGTAGAGGCGCCGGGAGCAGCTAACTATGGCTACACCTTC,CASSVEAPGAANYGYTF
-,TRBV14,TRBD2,TRBJ2-7,TGTGCCAGCAGCCAACTATCAGCGGGGGGCTTATACGAGCAGTACTTC,CASSQLSAGGLYEQYF
-,TRBV9,-,TRBJ2-5,TGTGCCAGCAGCGTAGGTCTGCGGGGAGAGACCCAGTACTTC,CASSVGLRGETQYF
once,TRBV29-1,-,TRBJ1-3,TGCAGCGTTGTCGGCTCTGGAAACACCATATATTTT,CSVVGSGNTIYF
-,TRBV15,-,TRBJ1-5,TGTGCCACCAGCAGAGATTGGACATACAGCAATCAGCCCCAGCATTTT,CATSRDWTYSNQPQHF
-,TRBV7-8,-,TRBJ2-5,TGTGCCAGCAGCTTAGCCCTGGGGACTCAAGAGACCCAGTACTTC,CASSLALGTQETQYF
once,TRBV6-6,-,TRBJ2-7,TGTGCCAGCATGGCGGGGGCTTCCTACGAGCAGTACTTC,CASMAGASYEQYF
once,TRBV5-1,TRBD2,TRBJ2-2,TGCGCCAGCAGCGGGAGGGGATTTGGCACCGGGGAGCTGTTTTTT,CASSGRGFGTGELFF
-,TRBV4-1,TRBD2,TRBJ2-3,TGCGCCAGCAGCCAGACCGGGACTAGTCACACAGATACGCAGTATTTT,CASSQTGTSHTDTQYF
-,TRBV5-4,TRBD1,TRBJ1-2,TGTGCCAGCAGATCAACAGGGGGCGGGTATGGCTACACCTTC,CASRSTGGGYGYTF
-,TRBV28,TRBD2,TRBJ2-1,TGTGCCAGCAGTTCAACTAACGGGGGGGGGTATAATGAGCAGTTCTTC,CASSSTNGGGYNEQFF
few,TRBV6-6,TRBD1,TRBJ1-1,TGTGCCAGCAGTTACGGCTCGGGACAGGGCGGCGGTTTCTTT,CASSYGSGQGGGFF
-,TRBV19,-,TRBJ1-2,TGTGCCAGTAGTAAGGGGCTTCCGTATGGCTACACCTTC,CASSKGLPYGYTF
-,TRBV27,-,TRBJ2-2,TGTGCCAGCACCGAAAGGGGTCTCGGCACCGGGGAGCTGTTTTTT,CASTERGLGTGELFF
-,TRBV10-3,TRBD2,TRBJ2-5,TGTGCCATCAGTGTTGGCGGGAGTTCCGAAGAGACCCAGTACTTC,CAISVGGSSEETQYF
-,TRBV5-8,TRBD2,TRBJ2-5,TGTGCCAGCAGCTTGGGGACTAGCGGGCGTGAGACCCAGTACTTC,CASSLGTSGRETQYF
-,TRBV30,TRBD2,TRBJ2-1,TGTGCCTGGAGTGGCGCGGGGGGTATCAATGAGCAGTTCTTC,CAWSGAGGINEQFF
-,TRBV19,TRBD2,TRBJ2-1,TGTGCCAGTAGTATAGCTAGCGGGAGGTTCGATGAGCAGTTCTTC,CASSIASGRFDEQFF
once,TRBV11-2,TRBD1,TRBJ2-3,TGTGCCAGCAGTCAACAACAGGGGACCCTCACAGATACGCAGTATTTT,CASSQQQGTLTDTQYF
few,TRBV6-6,-,TRBJ2-4,TGTGCCAGCAGTTACAGGGAGGACATTCAGTACTTC,CASSYREDIQYF
once,TRBV10-3,-,TRBJ1-4,TGTGCCATCAGTGAGGGGGCGTCGGAAAAACTGTTTTTT,CAISEGASEKLFF
-,TRBV5-5,-,TRBJ1-3,TGTGCCAGCAGCTTGGCTCCGGTTGGAAACACCATATATTTT,CASSLAPVGNTIYF
-,TRBV6-6,TRBD2,TRBJ2-5,TGTGCCAGCAGTGATGGACTAGCGGGGGGTGAGACCCAGTACTTC,CASSDGLAGGETQYF
-,TRBV5-1,TRBD1,TRBJ1-4,TGCGCCAGCAGCCCTACACAGGGGGGAACTAATGAAAAACTGTTTTTT,CASSPTQGGTNEKLFF
-,TRBV7-9,-,TRBJ1-5,TGTGCCAGCAGCTTGGGCGGGAGTTCGAATCAGCCCCAGCATTTT,CASSLGGSSNQPQHF
-,TRBV6-1,-,TRBJ2-2,TGTGCCGAGGGGGGGTTTGATACCGGGGAGCTGTTTTTT,CAEGGFDTGELFF
-,TRBV28,TRBD1,TRBJ2-5,TGTGCCAGCAGTTCTATATCCCGCCGGGGGACAGGGTACGGCCAGTACTTC,CASSSISRRGTGYGQYF
-,TRBV5-4,TRBD2,TRBJ2-5,TGTGCCAGCAGCTTGGCCTTGCTAGCGGGGGGGCCCAAGACCCAGTACTTC,CASSLALLAGGPKTQYF
-,TRBV9,TRBD2,TRBJ2-1,TGTGCCAGCAGCCCCAGGGCGGGGGGTGGCTCGGGCAATGAGCAGTTCTTC,CASSPRAGGGSGNEQFF
few,TRBV4-1,TRBD1,TRBJ1-5,TGCGCCAGCAGCCCGGGACAGGGGAATCAGCCCCAGCATTTT,CASSPGQGNQPQHF
-,TRBV4-1,-,TRBJ2-7,TGCGCCAGCAGCCAAGGTCAGGGCTCCTACGAGCAGTACTTC,CASSQGQGSYEQYF
-,TRBV6-5,TRBD1,TRBJ2-3,TGTGCCAGCAGTTACGGGACAGGGGCACGGGCAGATACGCAGTATTTT,CASSYGTGARADTQYF
-,TRBV7-2,TRBD2,TRBJ2-2,TGTGCCAGCAGCACAAAAGGGTGGGGACTAGCGGACACCGGGGAGCTGTTTTTT,CASSTKGWGLADTGELFF
few,TRBV5-1,TRBD1,TRBJ1-1,TGCGCCAGCAGCGAGGGACAGGGGACGGCTGAAGCTTTCTTT,CASSEGQGTAEAFF